Below are 29 T cell receptor beta chains sequenced from a single sample in a study of T cells in Graves' hyperthyroidism and ophthalmopathy. There were TCR beta CDR3 regions amplified from RNA transcripts. First-round RT-PCR of the TCR CDR3 relied on the HTBI primer set. TCRdb itself ran the multiplex PCR reads through MiXCR, one entry per CDR3 protein. The data hold about 690,000 distinct CDR3 sequences, with around 16% observed a single time. Sequenced material: blood. Receptors originate from a man between 50 and 59 years old with Graves' hyperthyroidism.

The chain employs TRBV5-1 and TRBJ2-2; D is unclear. The V end lost 2 bases, the J end lost 0 bases, and 11 bases lay between the germline ends. Germline CDR1 is SGHRS and CDR2 is YFSETQ. The CDR3 length is 16 residues. The CDR3, as DNA: TGCGCCAGCAGCTTATCAGGCCCCGCGAACACCGGGGAGCTGTTTTTT. Translating it yields CASSLSGPANTGELFF.

In this sample, this clonotype turned up a few times. The J gene is TRBJ2-7, the V gene TRBV3-1, with D possibly matching TRBD1 (5 bases). The CDR3 runs 13 residues. The germline CDR1 and CDR2 sequences are LGHDT and YNNKEL (reference sequence). The ends were cut back, 3 bases at V and 4 bases at J, with 10 bases in the middle. The CDR3 coding sequence is TGTGCCAGCAGCCACTCAGGGATGTACGAGCAGTACTTC. Amino acids: CASSHSGMYEQYF.

The V and J genes are TRBV9 and TRBJ2-3; unclear D gene. V was pared by 3 bases and J by 6 bases, with 5 bases between. The CDR3 sequence is 11 residues long. Germline lookup yields CDR1 SGDLS and CDR2 YYNGEE. The CDR3 DNA follows: TGTGCCAGCAGCGCGGAGGATACGCAGTATTTT. It codes for CASSAEDTQYF.

This rearrangement joins TRBV5-1 to TRBJ2-1; perhaps TRBD2 as D (6 bases). The CDR3 has 17 amino acids. CDR1 and CDR2 (germline): SGHRS, YFSETQ. V gave up 4 bases and J gave up 3 bases, with 20 bases separating them. CDR3: CASSLTAGGGYYNEQFF. The CDR3 nucleotides are TGCGCCAGCAGCCTGACGGCCGGGGGAGGCTACTACAATGAGCAGTTCTTC.

Ten or more counts support this clonotype. J is TRBJ2-1 and V is TRBV28, with TRBD1 matching 9 bases. Germline V lookup: CDR1 MDHEN, CDR2 SYDVKM. The CDR3 contains 15 residues. J was trimmed by 0 bases and V by 4 bases; bases with no gene match: 1. CDR3 sequence reads: CASSSQGASYNEQFF. The CDR3 coding sequence is TGTGCCAGCAGTTCACAGGGGGCCTCCTACAATGAGCAGTTCTTC. Combining the CDR3 with reference TRBV28 and TRBJ2-1 gives the whole variable domain DVKVTQSSRYLVKRTGEKVFLECVQDMDHENMFWYRQDPGLGLRLIYFSYDVKMKEKGDIPEGYSVSREKKERFSLILESASTNQTSMYLCASSSQGASYNEQFFGPGTRLTVL.

This clonotype occurred many times. The rearrangement uses TRBV6-1 and TRBJ1-5; D ambiguous. The CDR3 consists of 17 residues. V lost 8 bases to trimming and J lost 0 bases, with 20 bases between them. Germline CDR1 MNHNS, CDR2 SASEGT. CDR3 in DNA: TGTGCCAGCTTGTTCTTAGAAGCTCAAGATAGCAATCAGCCCCAGCATTTT. Protein product: CASLFLEAQDSNQPQHF.

The sample holds a few counts of this clonotype. The chain employs TRBV3-1 and TRBJ1-6; D not resolved. The germline V gene has CDR1 LGHDT and CDR2 YNNKEL (reference sequence). V lost 2 bases to trimming and J lost 9 bases, with 2 bases between them. The CDR3 contains 11 residues. As DNA, the CDR3 is TGTGCCAGCAGCCAATCTTCACCCCTCCACTTT. Translated, it gives CASSQSSPLHF.

This clonotype was counted a few times. The V gene is TRBV7-6, the J gene TRBJ2-5; weak D call: TRBD1 (5 bases). The CDR3 spans 14 residues. With 5 bases removed from V and 0 bases from J, the gap between germline ends came to 10 bases. Germline loops: CDR1 SGHVS, CDR2 FNYEAQ. The CDR3 sequence: CASSIGHDQETQYF. CDR3 DNA sequence: TGTGCCAGCAGCATCGGACACGACCAAGAGACCCAGTACTTC.

This clonotype was seen ten or more times. The chain joins TRBV24-1 to TRBJ2-1; 8 positions agree with TRBD2. Trimming took 3 bases from V and 6 from J; bases not matched to a gene: 9. The CDR3 is 16 residues long. Germline V lookup: CDR1 KGHDR, CDR2 SFDVKD. The CDR3 loop reads CATSDRTPGLVNEQFF. In nucleotides, the CDR3 is TGTGCCACCAGTGATCGCACGCCGGGACTAGTCAATGAGCAGTTCTTC.

This clonotype was detected many times. V gene TRBV10-3 combines with J gene TRBJ2-1; 8 bases fit TRBD2. CDR1 ENHRY and CDR2 SYGVKD come from the germline V gene. V dropped 3 bases and J dropped 0; count of bases not matched to a gene: 7. This CDR3 is built from 17 residues. CDR3 amino acids: CAISEGLAGPSYNEQFF. The CDR3, as DNA: TGTGCCATCAGTGAAGGGCTAGCGGGTCCCTCCTACAATGAGCAGTTCTTC.

This clonotype was seen ten or more times. V gene TRBV12-3 or TRBV12-4 combines with J gene TRBJ2-3; D is ambiguous. V lost 5 bases to trimming and J lost 5 bases, with 14 bases between them. The CDR3 extends over 14 amino acids. In DNA form, the CDR3 reads TGTGCCAGCAGTCCCCGGGCCGCCGGAGATACGCAGTATTTT. Its protein product is CASSPRAAGDTQYF.

This clonotype appeared many times. The chain recombines TRBV24-1 with TRBJ2-7, with a possible D match to TRBD1 (5 bases). Trimming took off 5 bases at V and 3 bases at J, with 19 bases between the two ends. This CDR3 region has 16 residues. From germline, CDR1 is KGHDR and CDR2 SFDVKD. DNA of the CDR3: TGTGCCACCAGTGCTCAGGCCCCTGACAGAATCTACGAGCAGTACTTC. Its translation is CATSAQAPDRIYEQYF.

This clonotype appeared many times. The gene calls are TRBV30 and TRBJ2-1; D assignment may be TRBD1 or TRBD2 (5 bases each). The CDR3 runs 13 residues. Germline CDR1 GTSNPN, CDR2 SVGIG (reference sequence). The V and J ends lost 7 bases and 8 bases respectively, with 18 bases between them. In DNA, the CDR3 is TGTGCCTACCGGGACCAGCGGAGATATGAGCAGTTCTTC. This translates into CAYRDQRRYEQFF.

This clonotype was recorded at least ten times. V and J are TRBV30 and TRBJ2-1; 12 nucleotides line up with TRBD2. CDR1 and CDR2 (germline): GTSNPN, SVGIG (reference sequence). V dropped 1 base and J dropped 4; count of bases not matched to a gene: 2. CDR3 length: 15 residues. The CDR3 sequence: CAWSAGLAGYNEQFF. The CDR3 nucleotides are TGTGCCTGGAGTGCAGGACTAGCGGGATACAATGAGCAGTTCTTC. The whole variable domain, remainder taken from reference TRBV30 and TRBJ2-1, is SQTIHQWPATLVQPVGSPLSLECTVEGTSNPNLYWYRQAAGRGLQLLFYSVGIGQISSEVPQNLSASRPQDRQFILSSKKLLLSDSGFYLCAWSAGLAGYNEQFFGPGTRLTVL.

This clonotype has more than one count but fewer than ten. This rearrangement joins TRBV7-9 to TRBJ2-2; D is unclear. V was clipped by 6 bases and J by 6 bases, with 8 bases between them. The CDR3 sequence is 12 residues long. Germline lookup yields CDR1 SEHNR and CDR2 FQNEAQ (reference sequence). The CDR3 here is CASSRYSGELFF. CDR3 DNA: TGTGCCAGCAGTAGGTACTCCGGGGAGCTGTTTTTT.

This clonotype showed up many times. CDR3 DNA sequence: TGTGCCAGCAGCTTAGTGAGCGCCTTCCAAGAGACCCAGTACTTC. Translating it yields CASSLVSAFQETQYF. The chain links TRBV7-2 to TRBJ2-5; no firm D call. The CDR3 is 15 residues long. V lost 1 base, J lost 1 base, and 10 bases lay in between. Per the germline V gene, CDR1 is SGHTA and CDR2 is FQGNSA.

Concerning this clonotype: A much larger clonotype is one base distant, so this may be a read error. The gene calls are TRBV27 and TRBJ2-2, with a possible D match to TRBD2 (5 bases). The CDR3 sequence is 14 residues long. Germline loops: CDR1 MNHEY, CDR2 SMNVEV (reference sequence). DNA of the CDR3: TGTGACAGCAGTTTAACGGGAAGTACCGGGGAGCTGTTTTTT. This gives the protein CDSSLTGSTGELFF.

The genes are TRBV28 and TRBJ1-2; D is unresolved. Between the trimmed V and J ends, which lost 6 bases and 6 bases, there was a span of 8 bases. The CDR3 spans 11 residues. Germline lookup yields CDR1 MDHEN and CDR2 SYDVKM. Here the CDR3 reads CASSGLNGYTF. The CDR3 nucleotides read TGTGCCAGCAGCGGACTAAATGGCTACACCTTC.

There are many counts of this clonotype. This chain joins TRBV30 and TRBJ2-7; TRBD2 is a possible D gene (5 bases). V was shortened by 1 base and J by 3 bases, with 13 bases between the two germline ends. CDR1 and CDR2 (germline): GTSNPN, SVGIG (reference sequence). This CDR3 contains 14 residues. This chain's CDR3 is CAWSGGPPFYEQYF. The CDR3 DNA follows: TGTGCCTGGAGTGGAGGGCCCCCTTTCTACGAGCAGTACTTC.

In this sample, this clonotype turned up many times. The chain links TRBV2 to TRBJ2-1; TRBD2 is a possible D gene (7 bases). The CDR3 extends over 15 amino acids. The germline CDR1 and CDR2 sequences are SNHLY and FYNNEI. V was pared by 10 bases and J by 1 base, with 17 bases between. The CDR3 coding sequence is TGTGCCATCCGAGGGGGGGTTCTATCCTACAATGAGCAGTTCTTC. This translates into CAIRGGVLSYNEQFF. Based on the CDR3 plus reference TRBV2 and TRBJ2-1, the full variable domain is EPEVTQTPSHQVTQMGQEVILRCVPISNHLYFYWYRQILGQKVEFLVSFYNNEISEKSEIFDDQFSVERPDGSNFTLKIRSTKLEDSAMYFCAIRGGVLSYNEQFFGPGTRLTVL.

This clonotype was seen ten or more times. V is TRBV28 and J is TRBJ1-1; weak D call: TRBD1 (5 bases). The length of the CDR3 is 16 residues. The V end lost 6 bases, the J end lost 4 bases, and 21 bases lay between the germline ends. Germline values: CDR1 MDHEN, CDR2 SYDVKM. CDR3 region: CASRGGIRDWSTEAFF. As DNA, the CDR3 is TGTGCCAGCAGGGGGGGGATTAGGGATTGGAGCACTGAAGCTTTCTTT.

This clonotype was observed at least ten times. The chain couples TRBV7-9 to TRBJ1-1; D is possibly TRBD1 (5 bases). The V and J ends lost 1 base and 0 bases respectively, with 6 bases between them. The CDR3 runs 14 residues. Germline V gives CDR1 SEHNR, CDR2 FQNEAQ (reference sequence). Written as DNA, the CDR3 is TGTGCCAGCAGCTTAGGGGGGGTGAACACTGAAGCTTTCTTT. Translated, it gives CASSLGGVNTEAFF.

This clonotype has more than one count but fewer than ten. This sequence joins TRBV4-1 and TRBJ1-5; D is possibly TRBD1 (5 bases). From germline, CDR1 is MGHRA and CDR2 YSYEKL. The CDR3 extends over 15 amino acids. Trimming removed 1 base from V and 6 bases from J, with 13 bases in between. The CDR3 loop is CASSQGSGTGQPQHF. The DNA for the CDR3 is TGCGCCAGCAGCCAAGGATCGGGGACTGGTCAGCCCCAGCATTTT.

With regard to this clonotype: A much larger clone lies one base from this, so it may be a read error. The gene calls are TRBV6-1 and TRBJ2-7, with no clear D. V was cut by 6 bases and J by 2 bases, with 5 bases left in between. The CDR3 contains 11 residues. Germline V gene sequence: CDR1 MNHNS, CDR2 SASEGT. The CDR3 DNA reads TGTGCCAGCAGAACCGCCTACGAGCAGTACTTC. It translates to CASRTAYEQYF.

As concerns this clonotype: A read error may be the cause here, since a much bigger clone is one base away. The chain recombines TRBV12-3 or TRBV12-4 with TRBJ1-5; 7 nucleotides line up with TRBD1. V trimming: 8 bases; J trimming: 0 bases; junction bases outside the gene matches: 10. The CDR3 loop spans 16 amino acids. CDR3 in amino acids: CASGRGQEDSNQPQHF. DNA of the CDR3: TGTGCCAGCGGTAGAGGACAGGAAGATAGCAATCAGCCCCAGCATTTT.

This clonotype was found many times. The junction shows a germline mismatch at one end, possibly a read error. This sequence joins TRBV2 and TRBJ1-2; D perhaps matches TRBD1 (5 bases). Germline V gives CDR1 SNHLY, CDR2 FYNNEI. The CDR3 totals 15 residues. The CDR3 protein is CASREGVNSNYGYTF. CDR3 sequence (DNA): TGTGCCAGCCGTGAAGGGGTTAATTCTAACTATGGCTACACCTTC.

This clonotype occurred many times. V gene TRBV7-9 combines with J gene TRBJ1-2; TRBD1 is a possible D gene (6 bases). CDR1 and CDR2 from the germline V gene are SEHNR and FQNEAQ (reference sequence). Deletions cut 5 bases from V and 6 bases from J, with 10 bases between. This CDR3 has 12 amino acids. The CDR3 nucleotides are TGTGCCAGCAGCGGAGCAGGGGATGGCTACACCTTC. Its translation is CASSGAGDGYTF.

This clonotype was observed at least ten times. The J gene is TRBJ2-7, the V gene TRBV6-1; 8 nucleotides align to TRBD1. V was pared by 5 bases and J by 4 bases, with 4 bases of the junction left unmatched. CDR1 and CDR2 from the germline V gene are MNHNS and SASEGT. This CDR3 is built from 13 residues. CDR3 sequence (DNA): TGTGCCAGCAGTTACAGGGGGAGGTACGAGCAGTACTTC. This sequence encodes CASSYRGRYEQYF.

This clonotype was counted only a few times. The chain has TRBV5-1 and TRBJ2-1; 7 bases map to TRBD1. The CDR3 is 14 amino acids. Germline-derived CDR1 and CDR2 are SGHRS and YFSETQ. The V and J ends lost 3 bases and 5 bases, in that order; junction bases with no gene match: 5. As DNA, the CDR3 is TGCGCCAGCAGCTGGGGACAGAGTCACAATGAGCAGTTCTTC. Protein: CASSWGQSHNEQFF.